Here is one T cell receptor (beta chain) with its context. This entry belongs to a study of blood T cell repertoires in COVID-19. About the study: The samples span acute and convalescent COVID-19 from the United States, Italy and Spain. Sources were T cells, B-cell-depleted T cells, or PBMCs; the material itself was cDNA or gDNA.

J lost 1 base, V lost 0 bases, and 9 bases had no gene match. The CDR3 sequence is 18 residues long. Germline CDR1 MRHNA, CDR2 SNTAGT. The table came from immunoSEQ multiplex PCR; TCRdb's copy has only in-frame clones and leaves some out. Of approximately 200,000 clones in the sample, about 88% were seen once. The sample was peripheral blood. The chain is built from TRBV6-4 and TRBJ1-1; 9 bases align to TRBD1. The receptor's source is a woman aged 30 to 39 with active or convalescent COVID-19. The CDR3 DNA follows: TGTGCCAGCAGTGACTCGAAACAGGGGGCGTTTGAGAACACTGAAGCTTTCTTT. As protein: CASSDSKQGAFENTEAFF.